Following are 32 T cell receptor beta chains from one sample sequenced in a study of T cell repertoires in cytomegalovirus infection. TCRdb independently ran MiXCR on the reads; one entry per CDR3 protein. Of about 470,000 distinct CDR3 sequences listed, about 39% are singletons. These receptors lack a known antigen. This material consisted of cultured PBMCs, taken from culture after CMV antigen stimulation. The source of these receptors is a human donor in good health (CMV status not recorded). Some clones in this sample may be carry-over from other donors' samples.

The CDR3 DNA follows: TGTGCCAGCAGGGGCGCAGATTATGGCTACACCTTC. Translating gives CASRGADYGYTF. The chain employs TRBV6-1 and TRBJ1-2; no reliable D call. The germline CDR1 and CDR2 sequences are MNHNS and SASEGT. Between the trimmed V and J ends, which lost 6 bases and 5 bases, there was a span of 10 bases. The length of the CDR3 is 12 residues.

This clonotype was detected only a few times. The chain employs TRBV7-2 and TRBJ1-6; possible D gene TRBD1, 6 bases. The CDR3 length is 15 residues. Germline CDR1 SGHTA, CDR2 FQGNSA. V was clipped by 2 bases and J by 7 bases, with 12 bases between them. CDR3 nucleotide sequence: TGTGCCAGCAGCTTATCCGGACAGCCAAATTCACCCCTCCACTTT. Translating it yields CASSLSGQPNSPLHF.

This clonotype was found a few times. CDR3 protein: CASSYSRGMEAFF. The CDR3, as DNA: TGTGCCAGCAGTTACTCGAGAGGCATGGAAGCTTTCTTT. J is TRBJ1-1 and V is TRBV6-5; D gene ambiguous. CDR3 length: 13 amino acids. CDR1 and CDR2 from the germline V gene are MNHEY and SVGAGI. V was pared by 0 bases and J by 8 bases, with 10 bases between.

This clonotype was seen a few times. For the CDR3, the DNA is TGTGCCAGCAGGGACATCCTTGCCTCGGGGGCCAACGTCCTGACTTTC. Protein product: CASRDILASGANVLTF. The chain is built from TRBV28 and TRBJ2-6; D possibly corresponds to TRBD1 (5 bases). This CDR3 contains 16 residues. CDR1 is MDHEN, CDR2 SYDVKM, per germline. V dropped 6 bases and J dropped 4 bases, with 16 bases sitting between them.

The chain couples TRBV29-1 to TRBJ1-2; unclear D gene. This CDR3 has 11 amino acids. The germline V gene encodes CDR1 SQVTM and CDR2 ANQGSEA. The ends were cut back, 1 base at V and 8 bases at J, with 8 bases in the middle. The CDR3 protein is CSVEGLEGYTF. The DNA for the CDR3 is TGCAGCGTTGAAGGTCTCGAGGGCTACACCTTC.

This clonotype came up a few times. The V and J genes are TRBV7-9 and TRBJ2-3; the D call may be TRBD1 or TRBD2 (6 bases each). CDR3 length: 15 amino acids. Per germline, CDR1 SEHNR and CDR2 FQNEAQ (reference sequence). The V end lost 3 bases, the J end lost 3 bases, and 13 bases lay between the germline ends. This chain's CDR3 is CASSFPGGLTDTQYF. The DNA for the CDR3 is TGTGCCAGCAGCTTCCCCGGGGGCTTGACAGATACGCAGTATTTT.

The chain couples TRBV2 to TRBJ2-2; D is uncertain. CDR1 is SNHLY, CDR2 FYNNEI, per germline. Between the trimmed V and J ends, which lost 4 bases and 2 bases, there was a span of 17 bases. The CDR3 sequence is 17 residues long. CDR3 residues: CASSVPPNSINTGELFF. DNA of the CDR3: TGTGCCAGCAGTGTTCCCCCTAATAGTATAAACACCGGGGAGCTGTTTTTT.

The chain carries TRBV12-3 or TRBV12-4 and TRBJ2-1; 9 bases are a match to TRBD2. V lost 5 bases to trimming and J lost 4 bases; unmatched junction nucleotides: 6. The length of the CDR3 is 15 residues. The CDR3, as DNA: TGTGCCAGCAGTCTCCTGACTAGCGGATACAATGAGCAGTTCTTC. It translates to CASSLLTSGYNEQFF.

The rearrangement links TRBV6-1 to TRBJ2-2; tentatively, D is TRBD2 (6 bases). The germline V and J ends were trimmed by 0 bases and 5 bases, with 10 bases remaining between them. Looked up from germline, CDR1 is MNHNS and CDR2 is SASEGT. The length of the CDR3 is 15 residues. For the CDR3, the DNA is TGTGCCAGCAGTGAAGCCCTCGGGAGAACCGGGGAGCTGTTTTTT. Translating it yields CASSEALGRTGELFF.

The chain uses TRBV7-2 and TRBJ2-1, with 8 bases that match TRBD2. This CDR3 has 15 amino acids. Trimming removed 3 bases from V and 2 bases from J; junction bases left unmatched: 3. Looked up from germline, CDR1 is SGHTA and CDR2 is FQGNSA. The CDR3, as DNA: TGTGCCAGCAGCTTTCTCGGGGGGGCCTACAATGAGCAGTTCTTC. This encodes CASSFLGGAYNEQFF.

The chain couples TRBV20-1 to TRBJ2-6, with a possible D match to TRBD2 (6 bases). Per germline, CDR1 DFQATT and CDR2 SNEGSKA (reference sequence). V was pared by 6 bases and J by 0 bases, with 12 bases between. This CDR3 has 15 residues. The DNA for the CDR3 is TGCAGTGCAACCCGGGGGAACTCTGGGGCCAACGTCCTGACTTTC. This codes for CSATRGNSGANVLTF.

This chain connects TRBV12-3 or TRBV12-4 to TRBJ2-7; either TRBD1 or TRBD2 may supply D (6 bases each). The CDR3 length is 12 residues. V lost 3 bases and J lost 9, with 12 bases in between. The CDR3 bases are TGTGCCAGCAGTTTTGGGGGGCATGTGCAGTACTTC. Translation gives CASSFGGHVQYF.

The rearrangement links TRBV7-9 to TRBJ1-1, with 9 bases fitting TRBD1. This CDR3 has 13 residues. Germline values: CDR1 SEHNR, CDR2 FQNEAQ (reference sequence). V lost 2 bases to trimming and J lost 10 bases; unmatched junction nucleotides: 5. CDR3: CASSLRDRDVAFF. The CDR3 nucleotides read TGTGCCAGCAGCTTAAGGGACAGGGATGTAGCTTTCTTT.

Here the CDR3 DNA reads TGTGCCAGCTCGATACCGGGACAGGGGATCACTGAAGCTTTCTTT. As protein: CASSIPGQGITEAFF. The chain is built from TRBV18 and TRBJ1-1; 10 bases match TRBD1. The CDR3 is 15 residues long. With 6 bases clipped from V and 4 bases from J, the junction kept 8 bases outside the gene matches. Looked up from germline, CDR1 is KGHSH and CDR2 is LQKENI.

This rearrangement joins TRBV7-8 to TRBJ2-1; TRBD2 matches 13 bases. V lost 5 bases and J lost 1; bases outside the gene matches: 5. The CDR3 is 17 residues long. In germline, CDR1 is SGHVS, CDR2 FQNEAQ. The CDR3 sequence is CASSLGTSGVSYNEQFF. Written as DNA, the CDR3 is TGTGCCAGCAGCCTGGGGACTAGCGGGGTTTCCTACAATGAGCAGTTCTTC. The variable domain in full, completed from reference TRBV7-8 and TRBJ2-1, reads GAGVSQSPRYKVAKRGQDVALRCDPISGHVSLFWYQQALGQGPEFLTYFQNEAQLDKSGLPSDRFFAERPEGSVSTLKIQRTQQEDSAVYLCASSLGTSGVSYNEQFFGPGTRLTVL.

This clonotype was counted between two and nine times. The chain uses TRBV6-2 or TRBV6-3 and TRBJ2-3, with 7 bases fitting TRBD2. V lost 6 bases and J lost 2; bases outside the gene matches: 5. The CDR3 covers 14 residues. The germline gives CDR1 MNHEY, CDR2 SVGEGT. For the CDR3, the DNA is TGTGCCAGCAGACACAGCGGGAACACAGATACGCAGTATTTT. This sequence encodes CASRHSGNTDTQYF.

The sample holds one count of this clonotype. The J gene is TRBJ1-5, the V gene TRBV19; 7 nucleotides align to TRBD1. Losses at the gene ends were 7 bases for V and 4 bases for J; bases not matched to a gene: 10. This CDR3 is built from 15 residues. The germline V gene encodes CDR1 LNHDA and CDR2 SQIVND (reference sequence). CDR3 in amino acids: CASTTGLQGNQPQHF. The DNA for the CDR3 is TGTGCCAGTACCACCGGACTACAGGGGAATCAGCCCCAGCATTTT. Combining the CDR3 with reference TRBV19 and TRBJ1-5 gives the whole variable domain DGGITQSPKYLFRKEGQNVTLSCEQNLNHDAMYWYRQDPGQGLRLIYYSQIVNDFQKGDIAEGYSVSREKKESFPLTVTSAQKNPTAFYLCASTTGLQGNQPQHFGDGTRLSIL.

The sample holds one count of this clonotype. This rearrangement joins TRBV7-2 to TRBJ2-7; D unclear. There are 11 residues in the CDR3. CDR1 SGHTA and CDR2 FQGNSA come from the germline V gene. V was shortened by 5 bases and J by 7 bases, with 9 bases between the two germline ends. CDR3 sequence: CASSRTQEQYF. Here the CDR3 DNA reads TGTGCCAGCAGCCGAACTCAAGAGCAGTACTTC.

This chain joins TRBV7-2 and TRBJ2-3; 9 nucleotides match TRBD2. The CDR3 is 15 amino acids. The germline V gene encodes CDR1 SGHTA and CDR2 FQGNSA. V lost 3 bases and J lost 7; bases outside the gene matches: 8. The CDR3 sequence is CASSLETSGSYTQYF. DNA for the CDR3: TGTGCCAGCAGCTTGGAGACTAGCGGCTCATATACGCAGTATTTT. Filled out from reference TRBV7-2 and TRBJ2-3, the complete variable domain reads GAGVSQSPSNKVTEKGKDVELRCDPISGHTALYWYRQSLGQGLEFLIYFQGNSAPDKSGLPSDRFSAERTGGSVSTLTIQRTQQEDSAVYLCASSLETSGSYTQYFGPGTRLTVL.

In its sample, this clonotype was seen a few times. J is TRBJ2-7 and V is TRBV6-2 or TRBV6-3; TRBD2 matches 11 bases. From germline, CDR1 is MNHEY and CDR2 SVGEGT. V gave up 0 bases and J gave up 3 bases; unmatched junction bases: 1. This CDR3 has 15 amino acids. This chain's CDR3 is CASSYSLAGGYEQYF. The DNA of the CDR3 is TGTGCCAGCAGTTACTCCCTAGCGGGAGGCTACGAGCAGTACTTC.

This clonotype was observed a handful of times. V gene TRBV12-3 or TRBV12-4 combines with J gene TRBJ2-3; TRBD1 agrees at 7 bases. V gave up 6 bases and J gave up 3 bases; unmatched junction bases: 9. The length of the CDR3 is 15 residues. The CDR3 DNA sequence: TGTGCCAGCAGAACAGGGGCGTTGGGGACAGATACGCAGTATTTT. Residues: CASRTGALGTDTQYF.

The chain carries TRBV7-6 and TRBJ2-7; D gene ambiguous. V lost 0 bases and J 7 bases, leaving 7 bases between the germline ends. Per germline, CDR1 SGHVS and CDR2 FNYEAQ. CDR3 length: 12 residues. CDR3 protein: CASSLAMGEQYF. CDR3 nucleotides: TGTGCCAGCAGCTTAGCGATGGGGGAGCAGTACTTC. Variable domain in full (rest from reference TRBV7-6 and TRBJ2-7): GAGVSQSPRYKVTKRGQDVALRCDPISGHVSLYWYRQALGQGPEFLTYFNYEAQQDKSGLPNDRFSAERPEGSISTLTIQRTEQRDSAMYRCASSLAMGEQYFGPGTRLTVT.

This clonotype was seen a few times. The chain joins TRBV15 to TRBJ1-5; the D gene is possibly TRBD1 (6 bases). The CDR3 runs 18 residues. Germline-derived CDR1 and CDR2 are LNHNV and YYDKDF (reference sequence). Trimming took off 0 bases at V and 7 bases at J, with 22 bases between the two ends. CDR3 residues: CATSRDRIEQGGGQPQHF. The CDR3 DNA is TGTGCCACCAGCAGAGATCGTATAGAACAGGGAGGAGGACAGCCCCAGCATTTT.

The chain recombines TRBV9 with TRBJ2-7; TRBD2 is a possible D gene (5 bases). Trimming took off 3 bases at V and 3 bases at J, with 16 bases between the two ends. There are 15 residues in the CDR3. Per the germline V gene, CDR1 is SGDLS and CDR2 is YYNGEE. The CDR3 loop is CASSALPGGLYEQYF. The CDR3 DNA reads TGTGCCAGCAGCGCCCTGCCAGGAGGCCTCTACGAGCAGTACTTC.

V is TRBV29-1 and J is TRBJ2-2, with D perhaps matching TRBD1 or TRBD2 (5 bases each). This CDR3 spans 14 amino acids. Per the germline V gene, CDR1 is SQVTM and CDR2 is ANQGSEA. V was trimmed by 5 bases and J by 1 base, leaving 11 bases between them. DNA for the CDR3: TGCAGCGTTTCCGGGACGGAGAACACCGGGGAGCTGTTTTTT. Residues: CSVSGTENTGELFF.

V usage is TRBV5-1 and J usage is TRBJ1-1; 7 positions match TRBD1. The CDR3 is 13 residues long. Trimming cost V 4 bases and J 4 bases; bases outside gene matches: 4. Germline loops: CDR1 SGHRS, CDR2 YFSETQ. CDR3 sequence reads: CASSMGQITEAFF. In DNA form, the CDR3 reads TGCGCCAGCAGCATGGGACAGATCACTGAAGCTTTCTTT.

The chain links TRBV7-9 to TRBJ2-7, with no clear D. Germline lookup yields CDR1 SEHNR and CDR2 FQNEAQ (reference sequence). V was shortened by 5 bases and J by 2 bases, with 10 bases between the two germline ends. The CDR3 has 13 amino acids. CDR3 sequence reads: CASSTGRPYEQYF. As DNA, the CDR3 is TGTGCCAGCAGCACGGGCAGACCCTACGAGCAGTACTTC.

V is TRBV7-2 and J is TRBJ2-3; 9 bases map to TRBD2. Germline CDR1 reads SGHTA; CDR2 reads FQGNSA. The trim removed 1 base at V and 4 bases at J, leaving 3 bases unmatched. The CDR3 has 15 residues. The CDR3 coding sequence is TGTGCCAGCAGCTTAGTCGGCGGGGGGGCAGATACGCAGTATTTT. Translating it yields CASSLVGGGADTQYF.

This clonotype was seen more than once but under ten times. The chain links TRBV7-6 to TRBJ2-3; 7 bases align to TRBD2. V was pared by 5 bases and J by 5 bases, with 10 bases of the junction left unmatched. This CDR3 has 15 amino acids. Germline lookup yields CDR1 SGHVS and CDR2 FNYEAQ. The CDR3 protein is CASSPSGAPRDTQYF. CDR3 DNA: TGTGCCAGCAGCCCGAGCGGGGCCCCGAGAGATACGCAGTATTTT.

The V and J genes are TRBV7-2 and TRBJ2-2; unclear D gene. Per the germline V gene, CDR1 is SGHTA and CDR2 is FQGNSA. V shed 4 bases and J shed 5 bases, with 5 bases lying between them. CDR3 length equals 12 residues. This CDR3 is CASSYRTGELFF. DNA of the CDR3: TGTGCCAGCAGCTACCGGACCGGGGAGCTGTTTTTT.

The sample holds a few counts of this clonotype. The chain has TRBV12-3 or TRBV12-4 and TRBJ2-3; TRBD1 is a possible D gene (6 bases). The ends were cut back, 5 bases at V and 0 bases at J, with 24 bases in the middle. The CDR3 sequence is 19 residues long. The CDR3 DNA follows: TGTGCCAGCAGTCCCCGACGTTGGGGGCTAAAGCCTAGCACAGATACGCAGTATTTT. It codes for CASSPRRWGLKPSTDTQYF.

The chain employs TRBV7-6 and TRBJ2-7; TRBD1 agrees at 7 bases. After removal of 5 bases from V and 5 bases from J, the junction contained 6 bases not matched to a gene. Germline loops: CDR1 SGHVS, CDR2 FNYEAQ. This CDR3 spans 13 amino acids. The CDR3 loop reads CASSPGTANEQYF. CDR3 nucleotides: TGTGCCAGCAGCCCAGGGACAGCCAACGAGCAGTACTTC.